This T cell receptor beta chain was recorded in a study of shared clonotypes between healthy human individuals. This CDR3 has 16 amino acids. In germline, CDR1 is SQVTM, CDR2 ANQGSEA. Trimming took 2 bases from V and 7 from J; bases not matched to a gene: 9. Only in-frame clones appear in the TCRdb table, and some are missing; sequencing was by immunoSEQ multiplex PCR. The sample includes approximately 460,000 clones, approximately 71% of them seen just once. This receptor was obtained from a woman between 35 and 50 years old in good health. Some clones in this sample may be carry-over from other donors' samples. The chain carries TRBV29-1 and TRBJ2-1; 12 bases are shared with TRBD2. The specimen sequenced was PBMCs. CDR3 sequence: CSVERTSGIFRNEQFF. CDR3 coding DNA: TGCAGCGTTGAACGGACTAGCGGGATATTTAGGAATGAGCAGTTCTTC.